The entry below describes one TCR beta chain. Its specificity is not known. The data were taken from a study of T-cell memory formation after mild COVID-19. Study observations and caveats: CD4+ bias marked clones expanding day 15 to 37, unlike balanced contracting clones. CD4+ clones that contracted lay mainly in CM and EM; CD8+ ones lay in EMRA. Proof of SARS-CoV-2 specificity was absent for the second-wave clones that crested on day 37.

5'RACE primed from the constant segment yielded TCR alpha and TCR beta cDNA libraries bearing sample barcodes and UMIs. TCRdb used MiXCR to reprocess the 5' RACE reads, holding one entry per CDR3 protein. The table has more than 110,000 distinct CDR3 sequences, 13% to 15% seen once. The specimen sequenced was PBMCs or a T cell subset sorted from them (not recorded which). The TCR comes from an adult woman who had mild COVID-19 (a few samples of this study predate the infection). Cell type and time point are not known.

The CDR3 is CSAEPRGSYNEQFF. CDR3 bases: TGCAGCGCCGAGCCCCGCGGCTCCTACAATGAGCAGTTCTTC. The chain links TRBV29-1 to TRBJ2-1; D gene unclear. The germline gives CDR1 SQVTM, CDR2 ANQGSEA. Trimming cost V 7 bases and J 0 bases, with 13 bases left between them. This CDR3 spans 14 amino acids.